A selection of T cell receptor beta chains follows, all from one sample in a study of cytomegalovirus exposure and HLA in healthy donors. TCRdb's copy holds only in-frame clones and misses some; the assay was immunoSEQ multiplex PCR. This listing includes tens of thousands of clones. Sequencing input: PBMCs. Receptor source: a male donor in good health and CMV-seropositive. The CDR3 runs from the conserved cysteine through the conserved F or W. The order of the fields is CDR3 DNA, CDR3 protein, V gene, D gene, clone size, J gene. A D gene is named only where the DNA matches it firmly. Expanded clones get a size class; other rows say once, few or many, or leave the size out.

CDR3 DNA: TGTGCCAGCAAGTCGGGACAGGGGTACCACGAGCAGTACTTC
CDR3 protein: CASKSGQGYHEQYF
V gene: TRBV28
D gene: TRBD1
clone size: NA
J gene: TRBJ2-7

CDR3 DNA: TGTGCCAGCCTCAGTACAGGGGGCACGGGCTATGGCTACACCTTC
CDR3 protein: CASLSTGGTGYGYTF
V gene: TRBV6-5
D gene: TRBD1
clone size: NA
J gene: TRBJ1-2

CDR3 DNA: TGTGCCAGCAGTTACTCGGCGGGGGGCTCCTACGAGCAGTACTTC
CDR3 protein: CASSYSAGGSYEQYF
V gene: TRBV6-6
D gene: TRBD2
clone size: NA
J gene: TRBJ2-7

CDR3 DNA: TGTGCCAGCAGCTCCGCCGGGACAAATACGATCCACACCTTC
CDR3 protein: CASSSAGTNTIHTF
V gene: TRBV7-9
D gene: NA
clone size: NA
J gene: TRBJ1-2

CDR3 DNA: TGCAGCGTTGGGGCCACAGCGGGAGTGGTATACGAGCAGTACTTC
CDR3 protein: CSVGATAGVVYEQYF
V gene: TRBV29-1
D gene: TRBD2
clone size: NA
J gene: TRBJ2-7

CDR3 DNA: TGTGCCAGCAGCGCGACAGGAGACGAGCAGTACTTC
CDR3 protein: CASSATGDEQYF
V gene: TRBV2
D gene: NA
clone size: NA
J gene: TRBJ2-7

CDR3 DNA: TGTGCCTGGAGGCTCCGGGACAGGGACTACGAGCAGTACTTC
CDR3 protein: CAWRLRDRDYEQYF
V gene: TRBV30
D gene: TRBD1
clone size: NA
J gene: TRBJ2-7

CDR3 DNA: TGTGCCAGCAGTTTTGGCAGGGGATGGGGCAATGAGCAGTTCTTC
CDR3 protein: CASSFGRGWGNEQFF
V gene: TRBV28
D gene: NA
clone size: NA
J gene: TRBJ2-1

CDR3 DNA: TGTGCCAGCAGTTCCGTGGGGGCCTCCTACGAGCAGTACTTC
CDR3 protein: CASSSVGASYEQYF
V gene: TRBV28
D gene: NA
clone size: NA
J gene: TRBJ2-7

CDR3 DNA: TGCAGCGTTGTTCCGCCAGGGGGTAGACTTGGGGATGGCTACACCTTC
CDR3 protein: CSVVPPGGRLGDGYTF
V gene: TRBV29-1
D gene: TRBD1
clone size: NA
J gene: TRBJ1-2

CDR3 DNA: TGTGCCAGCAGTTACCGTGGCAATCAGCCCCAGCATTTT
CDR3 protein: CASSYRGNQPQHF
V gene: TRBV6-5
D gene: NA
clone size: NA
J gene: TRBJ1-5

CDR3 DNA: TGCGCCAGCAGCCAAGGCGAACCGGGAGACCAGCAGTTCTTC
CDR3 protein: CASSQGEPGDQQFF
V gene: TRBV5-1
D gene: NA
clone size: NA
J gene: TRBJ2-1

CDR3 DNA: TGTGCCAGCAGCTTAAGGGACAGGGGGAACACTGAAGCTTTCTTT
CDR3 protein: CASSLRDRGNTEAFF
V gene: TRBV7-8
D gene: TRBD1
clone size: NA
J gene: TRBJ1-1

CDR3 DNA: TGTGCCAGCAGGGAAAGACACCCTACTAACTATGGCTACACCTTC
CDR3 protein: CASRERHPTNYGYTF
V gene: TRBV2
D gene: NA
clone size: NA
J gene: TRBJ1-2

CDR3 DNA: TGTGCCAGCAGTTACTCGTCTAGGCAGAATCAGCCCCAGCATTTT
CDR3 protein: CASSYSSRQNQPQHF
V gene: TRBV6-5
D gene: NA
clone size: NA
J gene: TRBJ1-5

CDR3 DNA: TGTGCCTATTTAAGCCAAAGCTCCTATAATTCACCCCTACACTTT
CDR3 protein: CAYLSQSSYNSPLHF
V gene: TRBV30
D gene: NA
clone size: NA
J gene: TRBJ1-6

CDR3 DNA: TGTGCCAGCATAATTAACAATCCCACCGATACGCAGTATTTT
CDR3 protein: CASIINNPTDTQYF
V gene: TRBV6-4
D gene: NA
clone size: NA
J gene: TRBJ2-3

CDR3 DNA: TGTGCCAGCTCACCAGCGGGACAGGTTAGCAATCAGCCCCAGCATTTT
CDR3 protein: CASSPAGQVSNQPQHF
V gene: TRBV18
D gene: TRBD1
clone size: NA
J gene: TRBJ1-5

CDR3 DNA: TGTGCCAGCAGTGAATGGGGGACAGGACTTGGCTACACCTTC
CDR3 protein: CASSEWGTGLGYTF
V gene: TRBV6-1
D gene: TRBD1
clone size: NA
J gene: TRBJ1-2

CDR3 DNA: TGTGCCAGCAGCCCCGGACTCAATCCCGGGGCAGATACGCAGTATTTT
CDR3 protein: CASSPGLNPGADTQYF
V gene: TRBV11-2
D gene: NA
clone size: NA
J gene: TRBJ2-3

CDR3 DNA: TGTGCCAGCTCCGGACTCGGCGATCAGCCCCAGCATTTT
CDR3 protein: CASSGLGDQPQHF
V gene: TRBV18
D gene: NA
clone size: NA
J gene: TRBJ1-5

CDR3 DNA: TGTGCCAGCAGCCCGGGGACAGCCTACGAGCAGTACTTC
CDR3 protein: CASSPGTAYEQYF
V gene: TRBV5-4
D gene: TRBD1
clone size: NA
J gene: TRBJ2-7

CDR3 DNA: TGTGCCAGCGGCCCCCAGGGGTACTACGAGCAGTACTTC
CDR3 protein: CASGPQGYYEQYF
V gene: TRBV6-5
D gene: NA
clone size: NA
J gene: TRBJ2-7

CDR3 DNA: TGTGCCAGCAGCCCCAGCGGGGGGGCAGGTAATGAGCAGTTCTTC
CDR3 protein: CASSPSGGAGNEQFF
V gene: TRBV9
D gene: TRBD2
clone size: NA
J gene: TRBJ2-1

CDR3 DNA: TGCAGCGTTGCAACCCCTCTAGGCAGATCCTACGAGCAGTACTTC
CDR3 protein: CSVATPLGRSYEQYF
V gene: TRBV29-1
D gene: NA
clone size: NA
J gene: TRBJ2-7

CDR3 DNA: TGTGCCAGCAGCCGACAGACTCAGCCCCAGCATTTT
CDR3 protein: CASSRQTQPQHF
V gene: TRBV7-2
D gene: NA
clone size: NA
J gene: TRBJ1-5

CDR3 DNA: TGTGCCATCACCGGAGGGAGCGGGACGCAGACTACAGATACGCAGTATTTT
CDR3 protein: CAITGGSGTQTTDTQYF
V gene: TRBV10-3
D gene: TRBD2
clone size: medium-sized
J gene: TRBJ2-3

CDR3 DNA: TGTGCCATCCTAGAACAGGGGGGTAACTATGGCTACACCTTC
CDR3 protein: CAILEQGGNYGYTF
V gene: TRBV10-3
D gene: TRBD1
clone size: NA
J gene: TRBJ1-2

CDR3 DNA: TGTGCCAGCAGGGGTCAGTCGGGGGTGCCCCAGCATTTT
CDR3 protein: CASRGQSGVPQHF
V gene: TRBV6-5
D gene: NA
clone size: NA
J gene: TRBJ1-5

CDR3 DNA: TGTGCCAGCAGCTTAAGGGGGACAGTGAATGAAAAACTGTTTTTT
CDR3 protein: CASSLRGTVNEKLFF
V gene: TRBV7-9
D gene: TRBD1
clone size: NA
J gene: TRBJ1-4

CDR3 DNA: TGCGCCAGCACCGACAGTAGCACAGATACGCAGTATTTT
CDR3 protein: CASTDSSTDTQYF
V gene: TRBV5-1
D gene: NA
clone size: NA
J gene: TRBJ2-3

CDR3 DNA: TGTGCCAGCAGCCAAGATCGGGGGGGCCAAGAGACCCAGTACTTC
CDR3 protein: CASSQDRGGQETQYF
V gene: TRBV4-2
D gene: TRBD2
clone size: medium-sized
J gene: TRBJ2-5

CDR3 DNA: TGTGCCAGCAGGAGGGATTCCTACGAGCAGTACTTC
CDR3 protein: CASRRDSYEQYF
V gene: TRBV25-1
D gene: NA
clone size: NA
J gene: TRBJ2-7

CDR3 DNA: TGTGCCAGCAGCTTAGCGCTCGGGAGCTCCTACGAGCAGTACTTC
CDR3 protein: CASSLALGSSYEQYF
V gene: TRBV7-2
D gene: NA
clone size: NA
J gene: TRBJ2-7

CDR3 DNA: TGCGCCAGCAGCCAAGAGGCAGCGGGGACTACGAAGACCCAGTACTTC
CDR3 protein: CASSQEAAGTTKTQYF
V gene: TRBV4-1
D gene: TRBD2
clone size: NA
J gene: TRBJ2-5

CDR3 DNA: TGTGCCAGCTCACCTCCGGGACTGAACTATGGCTACACCTTC
CDR3 protein: CASSPPGLNYGYTF
V gene: TRBV18
D gene: NA
clone size: NA
J gene: TRBJ1-2

CDR3 DNA: TGTGCCAGCAGCTTCCTAACACAGGGGAACACTGAAGCTTTCTTT
CDR3 protein: CASSFLTQGNTEAFF
V gene: TRBV13
D gene: NA
clone size: NA
J gene: TRBJ1-1

CDR3 DNA: TGTGCCACCAGCAGATCCCCGGGACAGAACTATGGCTACACCTTC
CDR3 protein: CATSRSPGQNYGYTF
V gene: TRBV15
D gene: TRBD1
clone size: NA
J gene: TRBJ1-2

CDR3 DNA: TGCGCCAGCAGCTTGGGACAGGGCCCCTCCCATACGCAGTATTTT
CDR3 protein: CASSLGQGPSHTQYF
V gene: TRBV5-1
D gene: TRBD1
clone size: NA
J gene: TRBJ2-3

CDR3 DNA: TGTGCCAGCAGTCCTCGGACTAGCGGGATCTACCCAGATACGCAGTATTTT
CDR3 protein: CASSPRTSGIYPDTQYF
V gene: TRBV6-4
D gene: TRBD2
clone size: NA
J gene: TRBJ2-3

CDR3 DNA: TGTGCCACTAGAATGACAGGAGCTAACTATGGCTACACCTTC
CDR3 protein: CATRMTGANYGYTF
V gene: TRBV19
D gene: NA
clone size: NA
J gene: TRBJ1-2

CDR3 DNA: TGTGCCAGCAGCCCGGGACAGGGGTTTGTCGAGCAGTACTTC
CDR3 protein: CASSPGQGFVEQYF
V gene: TRBV7-6
D gene: TRBD1
clone size: NA
J gene: TRBJ2-7

CDR3 DNA: TGCAGCGTTGCTGACAGGGGGGACTATGGCTACACCTTC
CDR3 protein: CSVADRGDYGYTF
V gene: TRBV29-1
D gene: TRBD1
clone size: NA
J gene: TRBJ1-2

CDR3 DNA: TGTGCCAGCAGCCAAGACAGCTATGGCTACACCTTC
CDR3 protein: CASSQDSYGYTF
V gene: TRBV7-9
D gene: NA
clone size: NA
J gene: TRBJ1-2

CDR3 DNA: TGTGCCTGGAGTGTCCGGTTTGCTAGCGGGACCTACGAGCAGTACTTC
CDR3 protein: CAWSVRFASGTYEQYF
V gene: TRBV30
D gene: TRBD2
clone size: NA
J gene: TRBJ2-7